This T cell receptor (beta chain) was retrieved from a study of cytomegalovirus exposure and HLA in healthy donors. The study, taken as a whole, reports: Most CMV-associated TCR beta chains appeared HLA-restricted in a later analysis.

With respect to this clone: The antigen is undetermined.

Primers included in the PCR were 60 Vbeta and 13 Jbeta primers. In the original processing: Approximately 11 million of the 80 million or so unique TCR beta chains counted in a later analysis were shared. The repertoire was sequenced with immunoSEQ multiplex PCR; TCRdb's copy has only in-frame clones and lacks some. The V and J calls and clone size come from that table; D and trimming were worked out from the DNA. Here the sample spans some 170,000 clones, roughly 80% being singletons. This CDR3 is 13 amino acids long. Trimming stripped 1 base from V and 3 bases from J, with 6 bases between. Germline loops: CDR1 MGHRA, CDR2 YSYEKL.

The V call is TRBV4-1, the J call TRBJ1-2; TRBD1 might be the D (5 bases). Specimen: PBMCs. The TCR sequence derives from a girl between 10 and 17 years old in good health and CMV-seropositive. The CDR3 DNA reads as TGCGCCAGCAGCCAAGTCAGGGACTATGGCTACACCTTC. The encoded protein is CASSQVRDYGYTF.